The clone carrying this TCR beta chain has only a few counts. Its antigen is still unknown. A junction boundary mismatches the germline segment, possibly from a read error. These data are taken from a study of vaccination effects on CD4 cells after COVID-19. Whole-study findings and limits: Infection-derived and vaccine-derived clones contracted markedly late after vaccination.

Assay: immunoSEQ multiplex PCR; the TCRdb copy retains only in-frame clones and omits some. Found here are about 13,000 clones, around 78% of them singletons; the top ten hold 33%. The CDR3 covers 13 residues. Germline CDR1 is SSHAT and CDR2 is FNYEAQ (reference sequence). Within the ViraFEST assay, antigen-specific CD4+ T cells underwent expansion with viral peptide pools prior to sequencing. Culture lasted around eleven days before CD4+ T cell isolation. The person had a PCR-confirmed SARS-CoV-2 infection during March to December 2020. Everyone in the study got two shots of either the BNT162b2 or mRNA-1273 vaccine.

V usage is TRBV7-7 and J usage is TRBJ2-3; no clear D gene. The source was CD4+ T cells from PBMCs cultured with HCoV-NL63 spike peptides, collected after COVID-19 vaccination. The receptor was derived from a human donor who had a prior SARS-CoV-2 infection. The DNA for the CDR3 is TGTGCTAGCAGCTTGGTCAGCACAGATACGCAGTATTTT. It encodes CASSLVSTDTQYF. Combining the CDR3 with reference TRBV7-7 and TRBJ2-3 gives the whole variable domain GAGVSQSPRYKVTKRGQDVTLRCDPISSHATLYWYQQALGQGPEFLTYFNYEAQPDKSGLPSDRFSAERPEGSISTLTIQRTEQRDSAMYRCASSLVSTDTQYFGPGTRLTVL.